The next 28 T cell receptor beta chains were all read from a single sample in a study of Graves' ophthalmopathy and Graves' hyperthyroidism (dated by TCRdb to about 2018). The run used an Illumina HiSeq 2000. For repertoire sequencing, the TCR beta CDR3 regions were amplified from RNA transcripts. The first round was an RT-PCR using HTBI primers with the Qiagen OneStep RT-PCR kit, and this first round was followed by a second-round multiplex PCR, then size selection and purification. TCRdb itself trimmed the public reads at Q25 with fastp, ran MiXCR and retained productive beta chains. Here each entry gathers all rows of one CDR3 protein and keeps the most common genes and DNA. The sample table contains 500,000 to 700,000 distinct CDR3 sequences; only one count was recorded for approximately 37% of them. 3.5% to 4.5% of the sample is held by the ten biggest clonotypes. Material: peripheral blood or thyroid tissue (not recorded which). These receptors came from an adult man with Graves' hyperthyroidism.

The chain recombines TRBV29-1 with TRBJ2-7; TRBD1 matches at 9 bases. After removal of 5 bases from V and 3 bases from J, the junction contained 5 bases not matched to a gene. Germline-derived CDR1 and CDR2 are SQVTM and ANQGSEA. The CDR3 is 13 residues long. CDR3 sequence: CSVRTGENYEQYF. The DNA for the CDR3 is TGCAGCGTTAGGACAGGGGAAAACTACGAGCAGTACTTC.

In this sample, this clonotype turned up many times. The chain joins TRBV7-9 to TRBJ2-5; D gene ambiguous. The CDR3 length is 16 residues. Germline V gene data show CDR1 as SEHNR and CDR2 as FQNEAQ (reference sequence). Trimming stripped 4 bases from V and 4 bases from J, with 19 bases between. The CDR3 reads CASSSPILWQRETQYF. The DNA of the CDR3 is TGTGCCAGCAGCTCTCCTATCTTGTGGCAGAGAGAGACCCAGTACTTC.

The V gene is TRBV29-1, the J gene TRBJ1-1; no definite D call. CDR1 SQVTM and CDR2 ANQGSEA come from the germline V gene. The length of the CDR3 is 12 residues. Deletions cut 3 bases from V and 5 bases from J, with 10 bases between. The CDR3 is CSVEWSGTEAFF. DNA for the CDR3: TGCAGCGTTGAGTGGAGCGGGACTGAAGCTTTCTTT.

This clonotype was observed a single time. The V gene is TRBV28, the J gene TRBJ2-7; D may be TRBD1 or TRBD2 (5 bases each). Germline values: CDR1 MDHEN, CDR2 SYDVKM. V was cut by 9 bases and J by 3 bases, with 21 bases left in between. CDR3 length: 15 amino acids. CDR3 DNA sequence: TGTGCCAGGAGTGGGACGTTTACCCGCTTCTACGAGCAGTACTTC. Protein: CARSGTFTRFYEQYF.

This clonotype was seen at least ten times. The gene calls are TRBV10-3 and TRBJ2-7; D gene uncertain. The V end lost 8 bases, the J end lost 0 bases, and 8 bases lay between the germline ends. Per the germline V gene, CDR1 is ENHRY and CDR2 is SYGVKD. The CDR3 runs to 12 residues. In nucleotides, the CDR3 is TGTGCCATCGGCGGCAGCTCCTACGAGCAGTACTTC. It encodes CAIGGSSYEQYF.

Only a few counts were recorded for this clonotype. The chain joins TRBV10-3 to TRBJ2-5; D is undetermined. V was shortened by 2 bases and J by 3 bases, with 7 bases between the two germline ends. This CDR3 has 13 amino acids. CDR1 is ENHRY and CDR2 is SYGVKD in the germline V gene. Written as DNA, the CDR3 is TGTGCCATCAGTGAGGCTAGTAAAGAGACCCAGTACTTC. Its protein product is CAISEASKETQYF.

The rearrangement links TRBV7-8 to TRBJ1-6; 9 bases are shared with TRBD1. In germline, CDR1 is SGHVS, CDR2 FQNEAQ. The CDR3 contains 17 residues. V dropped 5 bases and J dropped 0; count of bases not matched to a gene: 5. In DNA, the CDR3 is TGTGCCAGCAGCCAAGGGACAGGGAGCTCCTATAATTCACCCCTCCACTTT. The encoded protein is CASSQGTGSSYNSPLHF.

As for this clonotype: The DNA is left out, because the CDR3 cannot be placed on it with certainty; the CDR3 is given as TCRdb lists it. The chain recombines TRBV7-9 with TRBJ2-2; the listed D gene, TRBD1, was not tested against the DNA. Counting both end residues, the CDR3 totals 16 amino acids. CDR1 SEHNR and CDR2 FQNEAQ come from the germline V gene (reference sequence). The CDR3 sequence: CASSLRLGGAAGSCFF.

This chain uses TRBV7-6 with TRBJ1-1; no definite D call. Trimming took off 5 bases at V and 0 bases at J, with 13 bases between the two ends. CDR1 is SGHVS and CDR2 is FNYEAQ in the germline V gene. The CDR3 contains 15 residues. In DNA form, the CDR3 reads TGTGCCAGCAGCCCCGGGGTCTTCATGAACACTGAAGCTTTCTTT. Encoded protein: CASSPGVFMNTEAFF.

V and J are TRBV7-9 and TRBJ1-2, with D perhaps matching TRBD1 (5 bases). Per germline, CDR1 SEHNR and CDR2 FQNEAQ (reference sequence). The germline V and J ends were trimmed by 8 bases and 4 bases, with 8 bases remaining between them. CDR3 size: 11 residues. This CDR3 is CASAGSYGYTF. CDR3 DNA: TGTGCCAGCGCAGGGTCCTATGGCTACACCTTC. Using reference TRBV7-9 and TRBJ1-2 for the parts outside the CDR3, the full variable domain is DTGVSQNPRHKITKRGQNVTFRCDPISEHNRLYWYRQTLGQGPEFLTYFQNEAQLEKSRLLSDRFSAERPKGSFSTLEIQRTEQGDSAMYLCASAGSYGYTFGSGTRLTVV.

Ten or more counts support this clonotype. The CDR3 protein is CASSYTGAYEQYF. In DNA form, the CDR3 reads TGTGCCAGCAGTTACACGGGGGCCTACGAGCAGTACTTC. The chain combines TRBV6-5 with TRBJ2-7; possible D gene TRBD2, 6 bases. Trimming took off 2 bases at V and 2 bases at J, with 7 bases between the two ends. CDR3 length: 13 residues. Per the germline V gene, CDR1 is MNHEY and CDR2 is SVGAGI.

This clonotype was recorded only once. The CDR3 loop is CASSATGQGVGYGYTF. The CDR3 region has the DNA TGTGCCAGCAGCGCAACCGGACAGGGGGTAGGCTATGGCTACACCTTC. The V gene is TRBV9, the J gene TRBJ1-2, with 10 bases aligning to TRBD1. The CDR3 runs 16 residues. Germline V lookup: CDR1 SGDLS, CDR2 YYNGEE. V gave up 3 bases and J gave up 4 bases; unmatched junction bases: 9. The full variable domain, its missing parts supplied by reference TRBV9 and TRBJ1-2, is DSGVTQTPKHLITATGQRVTLRCSPRSGDLSVYWYQQSLDQGLQFLIQYYNGEERAKGNILERFSAQQFPDLHSELNLSSLELGDSALYFCASSATGQGVGYGYTFGSGTRLTVV.

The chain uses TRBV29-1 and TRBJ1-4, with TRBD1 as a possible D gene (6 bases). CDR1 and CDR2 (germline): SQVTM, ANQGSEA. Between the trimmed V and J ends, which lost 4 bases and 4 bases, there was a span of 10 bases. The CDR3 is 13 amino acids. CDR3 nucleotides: TGCAGCGTTGTGGGGGGCCTTAATGAAAAACTGTTTTTT. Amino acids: CSVVGGLNEKLFF.

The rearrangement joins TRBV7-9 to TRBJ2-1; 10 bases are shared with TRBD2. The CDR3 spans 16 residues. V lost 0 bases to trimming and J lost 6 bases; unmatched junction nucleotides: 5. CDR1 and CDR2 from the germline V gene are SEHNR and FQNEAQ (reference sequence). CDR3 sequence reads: CASSLAASGSFNEQFF. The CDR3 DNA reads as TGTGCCAGCAGCTTAGCTGCTAGCGGGAGCTTCAATGAGCAGTTCTTC.

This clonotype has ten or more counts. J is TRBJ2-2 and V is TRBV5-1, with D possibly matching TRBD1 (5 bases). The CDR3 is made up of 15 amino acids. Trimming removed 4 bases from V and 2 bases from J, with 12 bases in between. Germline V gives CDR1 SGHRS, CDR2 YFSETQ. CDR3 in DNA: TGCGCCAGCAGCCGAGGACAAACTAACACCGGGGAGCTGTTTTTT. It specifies CASSRGQTNTGELFF.

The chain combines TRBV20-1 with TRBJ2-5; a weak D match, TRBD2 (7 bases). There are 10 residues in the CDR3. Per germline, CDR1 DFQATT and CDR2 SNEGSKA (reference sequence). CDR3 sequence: CSSVGGLQYF. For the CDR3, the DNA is TGCAGCTCAGTAGGGGGACTACAGTACTTC.

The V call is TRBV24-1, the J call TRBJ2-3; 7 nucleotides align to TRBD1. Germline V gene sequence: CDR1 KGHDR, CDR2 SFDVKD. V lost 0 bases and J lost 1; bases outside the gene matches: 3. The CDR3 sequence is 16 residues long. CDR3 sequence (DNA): TGTGCCACCAGTGATTTGGGGACAGACGGCACAGATACGCAGTATTTT. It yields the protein CATSDLGTDGTDTQYF.

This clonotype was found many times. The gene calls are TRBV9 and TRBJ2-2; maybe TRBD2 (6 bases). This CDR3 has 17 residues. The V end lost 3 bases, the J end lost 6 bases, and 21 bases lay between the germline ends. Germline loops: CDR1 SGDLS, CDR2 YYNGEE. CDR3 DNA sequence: TGTGCCAGCAGCGCAGAGGAGGGCTTTAGTTTAGCCGGGGAGCTGTTTTTT. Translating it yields CASSAEEGFSLAGELFF. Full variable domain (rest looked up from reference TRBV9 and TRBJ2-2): DSGVTQTPKHLITATGQRVTLRCSPRSGDLSVYWYQQSLDQGLQFLIQYYNGEERAKGNILERFSAQQFPDLHSELNLSSLELGDSALYFCASSAEEGFSLAGELFFGEGSRLTVL.

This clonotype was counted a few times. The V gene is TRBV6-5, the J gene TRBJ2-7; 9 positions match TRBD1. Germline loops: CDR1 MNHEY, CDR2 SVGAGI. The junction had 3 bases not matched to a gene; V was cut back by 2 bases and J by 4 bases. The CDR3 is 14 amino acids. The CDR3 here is CASSYRGQGYEQYF. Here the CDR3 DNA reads TGTGCCAGCAGTTACAGGGGACAGGGTTACGAGCAGTACTTC.

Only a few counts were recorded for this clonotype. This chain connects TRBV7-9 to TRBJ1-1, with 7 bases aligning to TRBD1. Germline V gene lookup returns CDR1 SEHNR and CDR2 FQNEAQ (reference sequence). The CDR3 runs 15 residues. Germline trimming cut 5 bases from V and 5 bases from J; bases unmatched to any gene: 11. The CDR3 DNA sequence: TGTGCCAGCAGCACCCGACTGACAGGGATAACTGAAGCTTTCTTT. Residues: CASSTRLTGITEAFF.

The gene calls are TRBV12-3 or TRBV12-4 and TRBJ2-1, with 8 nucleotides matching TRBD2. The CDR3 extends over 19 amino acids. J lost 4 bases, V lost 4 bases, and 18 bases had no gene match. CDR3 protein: CASSYGGELAEHAYNEQFF. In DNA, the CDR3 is TGTGCCAGCAGTTACGGGGGGGAACTAGCGGAACACGCGTACAATGAGCAGTTCTTC.

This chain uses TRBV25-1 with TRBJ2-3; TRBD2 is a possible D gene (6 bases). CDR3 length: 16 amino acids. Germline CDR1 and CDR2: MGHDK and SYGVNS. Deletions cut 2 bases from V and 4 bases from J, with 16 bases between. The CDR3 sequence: CASSEGLGGPSDTQYF. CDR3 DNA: TGTGCCAGCAGTGAAGGTCTAGGAGGGCCTTCAGATACGCAGTATTTT.

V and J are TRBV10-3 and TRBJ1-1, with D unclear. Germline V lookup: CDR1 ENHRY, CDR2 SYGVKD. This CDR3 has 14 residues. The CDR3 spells CAYDGGSLNTEAFF. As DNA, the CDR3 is TGTGCGTACGACGGAGGGAGCTTGAACACTGAAGCTTTCTTT.

CDR3 nucleotide sequence: TGTGCCAGCAGTTTTAGGGTGGCCAACACAGCTACTTATAATTCACCCCTCCACTTT. Translated, it gives CASSFRVANTATYNSPLHF. The chain links TRBV2 to TRBJ1-6; D remains unclear. Deletions cut 5 bases from V and 4 bases from J, with 24 bases between. In germline, CDR1 is SNHLY, CDR2 FYNNEI. The CDR3 extends over 19 amino acids.

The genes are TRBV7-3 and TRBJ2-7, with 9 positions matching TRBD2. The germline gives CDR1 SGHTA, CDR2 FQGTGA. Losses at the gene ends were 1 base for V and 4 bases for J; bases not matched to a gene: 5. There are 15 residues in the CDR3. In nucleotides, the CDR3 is TGTGCCAGCAGCTTAAGCGGGAGGGCCATGTACGAGCAGTACTTC. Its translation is CASSLSGRAMYEQYF.

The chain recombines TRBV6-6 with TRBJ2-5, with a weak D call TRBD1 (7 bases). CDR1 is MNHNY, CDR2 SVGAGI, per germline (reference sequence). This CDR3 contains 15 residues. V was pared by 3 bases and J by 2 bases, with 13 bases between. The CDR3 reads CASSYQTGRQETQYF. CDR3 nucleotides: TGTGCCAGCAGTTATCAGACAGGGAGGCAAGAGACCCAGTACTTC.

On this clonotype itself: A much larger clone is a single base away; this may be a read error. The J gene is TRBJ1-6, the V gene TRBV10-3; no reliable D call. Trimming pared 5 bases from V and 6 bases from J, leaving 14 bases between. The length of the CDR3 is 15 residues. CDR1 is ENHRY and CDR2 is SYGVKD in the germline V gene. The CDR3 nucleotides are TGTGCCATCAGTAACTTGGGAGGGTCTAATTCACCCCTCCACTTT. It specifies CAISNLGGSNSPLHF.

CDR3 DNA: TGTGCCAGCAGCTCCCCACGAGAGGCCTACGAGCAGTACTTC. As protein: CASSSPREAYEQYF. V gene TRBV7-8 combines with J gene TRBJ2-7; no firm D call. CDR1 and CDR2 from the germline V gene are SGHVS and FQNEAQ. The CDR3 totals 14 residues. V was shortened by 4 bases and J by 2 bases, with 12 bases between the two germline ends.